The source of this T cell receptor beta chain is a study of response to subunit inactivated influenza vaccine. Study results and limitations: Each seasonal influenza vaccination recruits few new T cells, the authors suggested.

For this clonotype: Antigen: not known.

TCRdb re-analysed the RT-PCR reads in MiXCR, keeping a single row per CDR3 protein. This repertoire shows approximately 500,000 distinct CDR3 sequences, 10% to 15% found once; its top ten account for about an eighth. This specimen consisted of PBMCs from blood, obtained about 6 weeks after vaccination. This TCR came from a man in his fifties or sixties who received an inactivated influenza vaccine.

This CDR3 reads CASQFRYQPQHF. CDR3 bases: TGTGCCAGCCAATTTCGATATCAGCCCCAGCATTTT. The chain employs TRBV6-1 and TRBJ1-5, with unresolved D. Looked up from germline, CDR1 is MNHNS and CDR2 is SASEGT. V was cut by 8 bases and J by 5 bases, with 10 bases left in between. This CDR3 has 12 residues.